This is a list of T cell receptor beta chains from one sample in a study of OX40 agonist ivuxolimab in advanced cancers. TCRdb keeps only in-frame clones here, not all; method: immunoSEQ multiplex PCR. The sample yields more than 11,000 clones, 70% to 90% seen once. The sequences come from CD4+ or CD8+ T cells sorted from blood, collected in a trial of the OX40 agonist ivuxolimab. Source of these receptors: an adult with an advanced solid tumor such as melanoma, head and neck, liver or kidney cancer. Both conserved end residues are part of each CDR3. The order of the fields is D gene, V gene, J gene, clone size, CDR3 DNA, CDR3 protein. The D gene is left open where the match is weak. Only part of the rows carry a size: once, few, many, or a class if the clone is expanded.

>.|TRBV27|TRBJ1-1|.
TGTGCCAGCAGTTCCGGGACAAACACTGAAGCTTTCTTT
CASSSGTNTEAFF
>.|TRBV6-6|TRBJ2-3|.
TGTGCCAGCAGTCCCCCGGGATCTAATACGCAGTATTTT
CASSPPGSNTQYF
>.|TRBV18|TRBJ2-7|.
TGTGCCAGCTCACCAGTAGGGGCAGGATACGAGCAGTACTTC
CASSPVGAGYEQYF
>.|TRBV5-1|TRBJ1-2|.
TGCGCCAGCAGCTTGGAGTCGGCAGCCGTTCTCTATGGCTACACCTTC
CASSLESAAVLYGYTF
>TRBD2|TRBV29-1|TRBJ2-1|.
TGCAGCGCCTTCGAGGGAGGGTACAATGAGCAGTTCTTC
CSAFEGGYNEQFF
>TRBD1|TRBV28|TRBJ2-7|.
TGTGCCAGCAGTCAGGCAGGGGGCTCTGCCTACGAGCAGTACTTC
CASSQAGGSAYEQYF
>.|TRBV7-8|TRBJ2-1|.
TGTGCCAGCAGCTTAGCAGAGTATGAGCAGTTCTTC
CASSLAEYEQFF
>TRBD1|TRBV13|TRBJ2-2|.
TGTGCCAGCAGCTGGGGACAGGGCGGAACCGGGGAGCTGTTTTTT
CASSWGQGGTGELFF
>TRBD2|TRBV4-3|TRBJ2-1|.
TGCGCCAGCAGCCAAGAGTTTGGCCGGAGACTAGCGGGTTACAATGAGCAGTTCTTC
CASSQEFGRRLAGYNEQFF
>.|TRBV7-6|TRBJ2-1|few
TGTGCCAGCAGCTTTAGGTCTAGTACCAAAGCCAATGAGCAGTTCTTC
CASSFRSSTKANEQFF
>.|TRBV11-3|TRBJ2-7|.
TGTGCCAGCAGCTTAGATCGGGGGGACAACTCCTACGAGCAGTACTTC
CASSLDRGDNSYEQYF
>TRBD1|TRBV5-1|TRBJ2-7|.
TGTGCCAGCAGGCCCGACAGGGACTACGAGCAGTACTTC
CASRPDRDYEQYF
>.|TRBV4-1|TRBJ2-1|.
TGCGCCAGCAGCCAAGAAACCGGGACAATCTACAATGAGCAGTTCTTC
CASSQETGTIYNEQFF
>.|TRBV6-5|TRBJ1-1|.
TGTGCCAGCAGTTACGTACCGAACACTGAAGCTTTCTTT
CASSYVPNTEAFF
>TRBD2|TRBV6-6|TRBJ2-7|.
TGTGCCAGCAGCCCCGGCCTAGCGGCCTACGAGCAGTACTTC
CASSPGLAAYEQYF
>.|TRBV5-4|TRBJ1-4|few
TGTGCCAGCGGTCCAACTAATGAAAAACTGTTTTTT
CASGPTNEKLFF
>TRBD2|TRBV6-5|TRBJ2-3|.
TGTGCCAGCAGTTTAGCGGGAGCCACAGATACGCAGTATTTT
CASSLAGATDTQYF
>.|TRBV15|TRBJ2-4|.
TGTGCCACCAGCAGCGAAGGGGAATTAGCCAAAAACATTCAGTACTTC
CATSSEGELAKNIQYF
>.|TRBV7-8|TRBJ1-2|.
TGTGCCAGCAGCTCCCCAGGGCCTGGTGGCTACACCTTC
CASSSPGPGGYTF
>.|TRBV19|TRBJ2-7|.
TGTGCCAGTAGTATGGGCCTTTGGTCCTACGAGCAGTACTTC
CASSMGLWSYEQYF
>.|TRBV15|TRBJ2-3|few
TGTGCCACCAGCAGATACCTCCAGCGTAGCACAGATACGCAGTATTTT
CATSRYLQRSTDTQYF
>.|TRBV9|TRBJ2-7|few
TGTGCCAGCAGCGAGGGCGGCGAATACGAGCAGTACTTC
CASSEGGEYEQYF
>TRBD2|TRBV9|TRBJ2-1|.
TGTGCCAGCAGCTCTAGCGGGAGGGCCTACAATGAGCAGTTCTTC
CASSSSGRAYNEQFF
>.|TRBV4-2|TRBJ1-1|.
TGTGCCAGCAGCCAAGTCAGGGGACGGTATGACACTGAAGCTTTCTTT
CASSQVRGRYDTEAFF
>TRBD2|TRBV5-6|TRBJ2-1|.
TGTGCCAGCAGCCCGGGACTAGCAATGAATGAGCAGTTCTTC
CASSPGLAMNEQFF
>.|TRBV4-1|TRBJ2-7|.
TGCGCCAGCAGCCAAGATCAACTAGCAAGCTCCTACGAGCAGTACTTC
CASSQDQLASSYEQYF
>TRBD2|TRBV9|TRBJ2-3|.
TGTGCCAGCAGCGTAGGTGTTAGCGGGGGCACAGATACGCAGTATTTT
CASSVGVSGGTDTQYF
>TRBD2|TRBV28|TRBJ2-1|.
TGTGCCAGCAGTTCAAACCCTACTAGCGGGTTTAACAATGAGCAGTTCTTC
CASSSNPTSGFNNEQFF
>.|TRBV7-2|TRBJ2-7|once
TGTGCCAGCAGTCCCAGCTCCTACGAGCAGTACTTC
CASSPSSYEQYF
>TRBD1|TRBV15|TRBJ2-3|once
TGTGCCACCAGCAGAAACGGACAGGGCACAGATACGCAGTATTTT
CATSRNGQGTDTQYF
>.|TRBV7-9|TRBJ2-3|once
TGTGCCAGCAGCTTAGCGGGACTTAGCACAGATACGCAGTATTTT
CASSLAGLSTDTQYF
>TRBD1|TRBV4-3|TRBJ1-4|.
TGCGCCAGCAGCCAAGGGGACAGGTCTCAAAAACTGTTTTTT
CASSQGDRSQKLFF
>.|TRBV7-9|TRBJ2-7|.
TGTGCCAGCAACTATGAGGCGCGGAGCTCCTACGAGCAGTACTTC
CASNYEARSSYEQYF
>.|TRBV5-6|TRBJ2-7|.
TGTGCCAGCAGCCCGGGCCCCGCGGGGGAGCAGTACTTC
CASSPGPAGEQYF
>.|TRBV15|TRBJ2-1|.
TGTGCCACCAGCAGAGCCCAGTTTAACAGGCATGAGCAGTTCTTC
CATSRAQFNRHEQFF
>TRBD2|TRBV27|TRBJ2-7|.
TGTGCCAGCAGACTAGCGGGATTTTACGAGCAGTACTTC
CASRLAGFYEQYF
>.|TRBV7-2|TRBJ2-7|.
TGTGCCAGCAGCTCAACCCCGTCAGGCTACGAGCAGTACTTC
CASSSTPSGYEQYF
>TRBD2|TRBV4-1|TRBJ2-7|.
TGCGCCAGCAGCCAAGATAGGCGGGGACTAGCTATGAACGAGCAGTACTTC
CASSQDRRGLAMNEQYF
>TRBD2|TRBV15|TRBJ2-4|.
TGTGCCACCAGCAGAGAATGGGGGGGAGCCAAAAACATTCAGTACTTC
CATSREWGGAKNIQYF
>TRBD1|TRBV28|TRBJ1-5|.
TGTGCCAGCAGAACTCAGGGGGCCCGGCAGCCCCAGCATTTT
CASRTQGARQPQHF
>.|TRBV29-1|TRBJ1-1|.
TGCAGCCCCTCCTACCCTAAGGAGGGAATAGACACTGAAGCTTTCTTT
CSPSYPKEGIDTEAFF
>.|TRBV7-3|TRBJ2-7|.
TGTGCCAGCAGCGACACTTTCTCGGACGAGCAGTACTTC
CASSDTFSDEQYF
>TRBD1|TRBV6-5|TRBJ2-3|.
TGTGCCAGCGGGACAGGGGGAAGCACAGATACGCAGTATTTT
CASGTGGSTDTQYF